Listed here is a single T cell receptor beta chain. What it binds is not known. The germline CDR1 and CDR2 sequences are SGHTA and FQGTGA. The CDR3 covers 18 residues. The V end lost 5 bases, the J end lost 0 bases, and 21 bases lay between the germline ends. Every single patient, without exception, relapsed after autologous stem cell transplantation, and brentuximab vedotin exposure varied. Here immunoSEQ multiplex PCR was the method, and the copy in TCRdb shows in-frame clones only, minus some. Seen here are around 26,000 clones, roughly 86% observed once, and the top ten hold approximately 10%. These data come from a study of PD-1 blockade in classical Hodgkin lymphoma. Overall study findings and caveats: Similar baseline diversity was found in complete responders and newly diagnosed patients. Patients were excluded if nivolumab began under 1 year after ASCT (the autologous transplant). As was reported, newly diagnosed patients showed lower baseline TCR diversity than healthy donors did. The CD4+ diversity rise by C4D1 was clearest in complete responders.

The source of this sequence is a human donor with classical Hodgkin lymphoma. This material consisted of peripheral blood mononuclear cells (PBMCs), taken before the second cycle of nivolumab. The V gene is TRBV7-3, the J gene TRBJ2-3; D gene ambiguous. DNA of the CDR3: TGTGCCAGCAGCAATTTTCCCCCCGGCGTCGTAAGCACAGATACGCAGTATTTT. Protein sequence: CASSNFPPGVVSTDTQYF.